These T cell receptor beta chains were read from a single sample in a study of blood T cell repertoires in COVID-19. Profiling relied on immunoSEQ multiplex PCR, and the TCRdb table lists in-frame clones only, not all of them. The sample shows hundreds of thousands of clones, 80% to 90% of them seen only once. Sequencing was performed on peripheral blood. The receptors derive from a woman in her twenties or thirties with active or convalescent COVID-19. CDR3s include the opening cysteine and the closing phenylalanine or tryptophan. The D gene is left open where the match is weak. For some rows the clone size is stated as once, few or many, or as a class when expanded; others skip it.

D gene,V gene,J gene,clone size,CDR3 protein,CDR3 DNA
NA,TRBV19,TRBJ2-1,NA,CASSDRGEQFF,TGTGCCAGTAGCGACCGAGGTGAGCAGTTCTTC
TRBD1,TRBV5-5,TRBJ2-1,few,CASSPNRGSYNEQFF,TGTGCCAGCAGTCCTAACAGGGGCTCCTACAATGAGCAGTTCTTC
NA,TRBV18,TRBJ2-7,NA,CASSPPRGEQYF,TGTGCCAGCTCACCCCCTAGGGGCGAGCAGTACTTC
NA,TRBV18,TRBJ1-2,few,CASSPLTLPDGYTF,TGTGCCAGCTCACCGTTAACATTACCCGATGGCTACACCTTC
NA,TRBV28,TRBJ2-7,NA,CASSFSYYEQYF,TGTGCCAGCAGTTTCTCCTACTACGAGCAGTACTTC
NA,TRBV2,TRBJ1-1,NA,CASRGGGGTEAFF,TGTGCCAGCAGAGGTGGGGGAGGAACTGAAGCTTTCTTT
NA,TRBV4-1,TRBJ2-1,once,CASSLGPLVDEQFF,TGCGCCAGCAGCCTAGGCCCACTAGTCGATGAGCAGTTCTTC
NA,TRBV28,TRBJ1-6,NA,CASSLPDGVYYNSPLHF,TGTGCCAGCAGTTTACCTGACGGAGTCTACTATAATTCACCCCTCCACTTT
NA,TRBV19,TRBJ2-4,NA,CASSMSRGVTKNIQYF,TGTGCCAGTAGTATGTCCAGGGGTGTAACCAAAAACATTCAGTACTTC
TRBD2,TRBV15,TRBJ2-1,NA,CATSRDSSGSNEQFF,TGTGCCACCAGCAGAGATTCTAGCGGGAGTAATGAGCAGTTCTTC
TRBD2,TRBV5-1,TRBJ2-5,NA,CASSLSGVEETQYF,TGCGCCAGCAGCCTTAGCGGGGTGGAAGAGACCCAGTACTTC
TRBD1,TRBV10-3,TRBJ1-5,NA,CAISPTGGDNQPQHF,TGTGCCATCAGTCCGACAGGGGGGGACAATCAGCCCCAGCATTTT
NA,TRBV6-1,TRBJ2-7,NA,CASSEYGDNSYEQYF,TGTGCCAGCAGTGAATATGGGGACAATTCCTACGAGCAGTACTTC
TRBD2,TRBV2,TRBJ2-7,NA,CASSEGLAVYYEQYF,TGTGCCAGCAGTGAAGGGCTAGCGGTGTACTACGAGCAGTACTTC
NA,TRBV5-5,TRBJ2-5,NA,CASSFPGGETQYF,TGTGCCAGCAGCTTCCCGGGCGGGGAGACCCAGTACTTC
NA,TRBV5-6,TRBJ2-1,NA,CASSSTSPNEQFF,TGTGCCAGCAGCTCAACTAGTCCAAATGAGCAGTTCTTC
NA,TRBV15,TRBJ1-4,NA,CATSSVGQRGEKLFF,TGTGCCACCAGCAGTGTAGGACAGCGGGGTGAAAAACTGTTTTTT
NA,TRBV6-5,TRBJ1-3,NA,CASRATGGSGNTIYF,TGTGCCAGCAGGGCCACGGGAGGCTCTGGAAACACCATATATTTT
NA,TRBV5-6,TRBJ1-1,once,CASSLAPLGGVAEAFF,TGTGCCAGCAGCTTGGCCCCTCTAGGAGGGGTCGCTGAAGCTTTCTTT
TRBD1,TRBV27,TRBJ2-7,NA,CASRLGTGASYEQYF,TGTGCCAGCAGGTTAGGGACAGGGGCTTCCTACGAGCAGTACTTC
NA,TRBV6-1,TRBJ1-1,NA,CASSEAVLQERTEAFF,TGTGCCAGCAGTGAAGCGGTACTACAGGAAAGGACTGAAGCTTTCTTT
NA,TRBV28,TRBJ2-5,NA,CASSYPSDSYQETQYF,TGTGCCAGCAGTTACCCTTCCGACAGTTACCAAGAGACCCAGTACTTC